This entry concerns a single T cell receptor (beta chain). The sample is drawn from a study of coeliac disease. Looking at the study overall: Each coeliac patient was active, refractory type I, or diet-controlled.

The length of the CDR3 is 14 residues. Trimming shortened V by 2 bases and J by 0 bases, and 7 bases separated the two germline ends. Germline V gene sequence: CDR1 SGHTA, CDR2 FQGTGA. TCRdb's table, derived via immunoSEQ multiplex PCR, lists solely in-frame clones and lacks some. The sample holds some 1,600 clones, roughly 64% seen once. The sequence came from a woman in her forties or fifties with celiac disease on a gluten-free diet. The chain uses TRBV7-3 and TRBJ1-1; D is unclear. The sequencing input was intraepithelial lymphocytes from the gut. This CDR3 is CASSLPGLNTEAFF. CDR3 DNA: TGTGCCAGCAGCTTACCTGGGCTGAACACTGAAGCTTTCTTT. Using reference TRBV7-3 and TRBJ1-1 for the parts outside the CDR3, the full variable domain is GAGVSQTPSNKVTEKGKYVELRCDPISGHTALYWYRQSLGQGPEFLIYFQGTGAADDSGLPNDRFFAVRPEGSVSTLKIQRTERGDSAVYLCASSLPGLNTEAFFGQGTRLTVV.